These 9 T cell receptor beta chains originate from one sample sequenced in a study of blood T cells in healthy people across ages. Alongside a J-beta primer mix, a sample-barcoded 5' primer served in a second PCR lasting about 6 to 11 cycles. TCRdb reanalysed the 5' RACE reads using MiXCR and keeps one entry per CDR3 protein. Among 650,000 to 700,000 distinct CDR3 sequences, around 52% were seen once, and the ten largest hold about 14%. Sequencing was carried out using blood. The source of these receptors is a woman of 80 years or more in good health.

This clonotype occurred a few times. The J gene is TRBJ1-2, the V gene TRBV3-1, with TRBD1 as a possible D gene (5 bases). There are 12 residues in the CDR3. Germline CDR1 LGHDT, CDR2 YNNKEL (reference sequence). Trimming cost V 11 bases and J 7 bases, with 17 bases left between them. Written as DNA, the CDR3 is TGTGCCGCAAGCGGGAGGGGCTGTGGCTACACCTTC. It is translated as CAASGRGCGYTF.

This sequence joins TRBV29-1 and TRBJ2-7; the D gene could be TRBD1 or TRBD2 (7 bases each). V was cut by 6 bases and J by 4 bases, with 10 bases left in between. The V gene's germline CDR1 is SQVTM and CDR2 ANQGSEA. The CDR3 spans 11 residues. In nucleotides, the CDR3 is TGCAGCGTCAGGGGGGGATACGAGCAGTACTTC. The encoded protein is CSVRGGYEQYF.

This clonotype was detected many times. This rearrangement joins TRBV20-1 to TRBJ2-1; 9 bases are a match to TRBD2. V trimming: 0 bases; J trimming: 0 bases; junction bases outside the gene matches: 0. In germline, CDR1 is DFQATT, CDR2 SNEGSKA (reference sequence). The CDR3 loop spans 15 amino acids. CDR3 region: CSARDSGSSYNEQFF. The CDR3 DNA follows: TGCAGTGCTAGAGATAGCGGGAGCTCCTACAATGAGCAGTTCTTC.

This clonotype was counted ten times or more. V and J are TRBV5-1 and TRBJ2-1; possibly TRBD2 for D (5 bases). Trimming removed 4 bases from V and 4 bases from J, with 12 bases in between. Germline V CDR1 and CDR2: SGHRS, YFSETQ. The CDR3 covers 14 residues. CDR3 loop: CASSPQRSYNEQFF. CDR3 nucleotide sequence: TGCGCCAGCAGCCCCCAGCGGTCATACAATGAGCAGTTCTTC.

On this clonotype: A much bigger clone sits one base away, suggesting this may be a read error. This rearrangement joins TRBV3-1 to TRBJ1-1, with D maybe TRBD1 (5 bases). The CDR3 loop spans 14 amino acids. The V gene's germline CDR1 is LGHDT and CDR2 YNNKEL (reference sequence). Trimming removed 9 bases from V and 7 bases from J, with 21 bases in between. Here the CDR3 reads CASSPLRGRREAFF. The CDR3 DNA is TGTGCCAGTTCGCCCCTCCGGGGCCGGCGTGAAGCTTTCTTT.

The DNA of the CDR3 is TGTGCCAGCAGTGCCCAGCCTGGGGCCAACGTCCTGACTTTC. It codes for CASSAQPGANVLTF. This chain uses TRBV6-4 with TRBJ2-6, with no clear D. V was trimmed by 4 bases and J by 2 bases, leaving 6 bases between them. Germline V gene data show CDR1 as MRHNA and CDR2 as SNTAGT. This CDR3 spans 14 amino acids.

The rearrangement links TRBV28 to TRBJ2-5, with 8 positions matching TRBD2. Losses at the gene ends were 7 bases for V and 11 bases for J; bases not matched to a gene: 18. This CDR3 spans 15 amino acids. The germline CDR1 and CDR2 sequences are MDHEN and SYDVKM. The CDR3 reads CASTESGGRYNEQYF. CDR3 in DNA: TGTGCCAGCACCGAGTCGGGAGGGCGGTACAATGAGCAGTACTTC.

Comment on this clonotype: A much bigger clone sits one base away, suggesting this may be a read error. The chain recombines TRBV14 with TRBJ2-4; a weak D match, TRBD1 (5 bases). The germline gives CDR1 SGHDN, CDR2 FVKESK. Trimming stripped 3 bases from V and 8 bases from J, with 11 bases between. The CDR3 totals 13 residues. The CDR3 loop reads CASSQAGIDIQYF. CDR3 nucleotide sequence: TGTGCCAGCAGCCAGGCAGGGATAGACATTCAGTACTTC.

This clonotype occurred many times. A much larger clonotype is one base distant, so this may be a read error. The chain carries TRBV6-5 and TRBJ2-5, with 9 bases fitting TRBD2. Germline-derived CDR1 and CDR2 are MNHEY and SVGAGI. CDR3 length: 14 residues. V was clipped by 4 bases and J by 11 bases; unmatched bases: 11. DNA of the CDR3: TGTGCCAGCAGTTCTAGCGGGGTATACAATGAGCAGTACTTC. This translates into CASSSSGVYNEQYF.